The following is a T cell receptor beta chain sequence with its context. Its antigen remains unidentified. No base qualities exist here, and no much larger clone lies one base off it. Genomic DNA was isolated from the sorted cells so that the TCRbeta CDR3 region could be sequenced. The immunoSEQ Assay was used to sequence the TCRbeta CDR3 regions. As stored in TCRdb, this immuneACCESS dataset retains in-frame rearrangements with V and J assigned. A fraction of the clones does not appear; measured against another copy, unresolved V genes explain less than half of the discrepancy, and the remainder lacks a known reason. This sample comprises about 67,000 clones, 91% of them detected only once. The ten largest clones represent 0.31% of the sample. This sample is part of a study of OX40 agonist ivuxolimab in advanced cancers. Context from the whole study: Ivuxolimab, which targeted the costimulatory receptor OX40 (CD134), was an agonistic, fully human IgG2 monoclonal antibody. Peripheral TCRbeta sequencing was intended to test whether TCR sequence diversity was altered and clonal T-cell expansion was caused by ivuxolimab. Of the approximately 54 dose-escalation patients, hepatocellular carcinoma was present in approximately 20, melanoma in approximately 15, renal cell carcinoma in 9 and head and neck cancer in 9. The paper reports the monotherapy dose-escalation portion (N of about 54 patients) of the phase I ivuxolimab trial. Intravenous ivuxolimab was administered to patients every 2 weeks at six dose levels: 0.01, 0.1, 0.3, 1.5, 3 and 10 mg/kg. Partial responses were achieved by three dose-escalation patients, of whom one had hepatocellular carcinoma and two had cutaneous melanoma. Prior anti-PD-1, anti-PD-L1 or anti-CTLA-4 therapy was permitted, and approximately 40% of dose-escalation patients had received checkpoint inhibitors. In the dose-escalation cohort, roughly 80% of patients were male, and the mean age was approximately 60 years, with a range of roughly 20 to 79.

Its CDR3 holds 13 amino acids, cysteine through phenylalanine. CDR3 DNA is the only sequence kept; it has 39 bases, read in frame from the first base. V ends up 7 bases short and J 1 base short, with an unmatched junction base count of 2. Summary of the overall study and its limitations: At doses of 0.1 to 3.0 mg/kg, clonal expansion of both CD4+ and CD8+ blood T cells was observed from baseline to week 6. The antigen specificity of the clonally expanded peripheral T cells was not determined. Low levels of normalized T-cell clonal expansion were also seen in some nonresponding patients. In the 0.1-3.0 mg/kg groups, partial responders were among the patients with the lowest normalized peripheral clonal expansion, particularly in CD8+ T cells. After ivuxolimab, expanded clones were on average more numerous among CD8+ T cells than among CD4+ T cells.

Patients with a history of autoimmune disease or receiving systemic immunosuppression were excluded from the trial. Peripheral blood for TCR sequencing was collected from all dose cohorts at baseline, on cycle 4 day 1, and on cycle 7 day 1. Samples came from an open-label, multicenter, first-in-human phase I dose-escalation trial of ivuxolimab. Adults with locally advanced or metastatic head and neck squamous cell, hepatocellular, melanoma or renal cell carcinoma were enrolled in the trial. Before TCR sequencing, CD4+ T cells and CD8+ T cells were sorted from peripheral blood as separate populations.

This material consisted of CD4+ or CD8+ T cells sorted from blood, taken in a trial of the OX40 agonist ivuxolimab. The sequence links TRBV23-1 to TRBJ1-1, and TRBD1 aligns with 8 junction nucleotides. Being an ORF, TRBV23-1 has a function that is uncertain. This TCR came from an adult with an advanced solid tumor such as melanoma, head and neck, liver or kidney cancer. For the CDR3, the sequence is CASIGQGNTEAFF. The nucleotides read TGCGCCAGCATCGGACAGGGGAACACTGAAGCTTTCTTT.